This T cell receptor (beta chain) was recovered during a study of cytomegalovirus exposure and HLA in healthy donors. Overall study findings and caveats: According to a later analysis, most TCR beta chains associated with CMV appeared HLA-restricted. Association of 16,951 TCR beta sequences with HLA alleles was found at 0.05 false discovery rate in a later analysis. Per a prior analysis, the majority of TCR beta V segments were productive roughly 87% or roughly 30% of the time.

A multiplex PCR was run with 60 Vbeta primers and 13 Jbeta primers. Data came from immunoSEQ multiplex PCR; TCRdb stores just in-frame clones and leaves some out. The data contain 150,000 to 200,000 clones, approximately 70% of them singletons. Between the trimmed V and J ends, which lost 5 bases and 5 bases, there was a span of 20 bases. This CDR3 contains 16 residues. Germline V gene data show CDR1 as SEHNR and CDR2 as FQNEAQ (reference sequence). This clone was seen more than once but under ten times. Its specificity is not known. The TCR was taken from a man aged 35-49 years in good health and CMV-seropositive. The sequenced sample was PBMCs. V and J are TRBV7-9 and TRBJ2-3; TRBD2 might be the D (7 bases). CDR3 in amino acids: CASSLPKGGKRDTQYF. CDR3 nucleotides: TGTGCCAGCAGCCTCCCTAAGGGGGGGAAGAGAGATACGCAGTATTTT. The whole variable domain, filled in from reference TRBV7-9 and TRBJ2-3, reads DTGVSQNPRHKITKRGQNVTFRCDPISEHNRLYWYRQTLGQGPEFLTYFQNEAQLEKSRLLSDRFSAERPKGSFSTLEIQRTEQGDSAMYLCASSLPKGGKRDTQYFGPGTRLTVL.